Shown below are 27 T cell receptor beta chains from a single sample sequenced in a study of shared T cell receptors in the human thymus (dated by TCRdb to about 2021). Libraries were constructed by the immunoSEQ multiplex PCR assay. Drawn from immuneACCESS, this table holds only the in-frame rearrangements with V and J called that TCRdb kept. Clones are partly lost; checked studies trace under half to an unresolved V gene and leave the rest unexplained. The sample table lists about 380,000 clones, 95% of them with a count of one. Jointly, the top ten make up 0.015% to 0.025% of the sample. The sequenced sample consisted of thymocytes. The receptor set was obtained from a human donor.

This clone occurred once. The J gene is TRBJ2-1, the V gene TRBV29-1; D gene ambiguous. The V end was cut by 6 bases, the J end by 7 bases, with 10 bases between. CDR1 and CDR2 (germline): SQVTM, ANQGSEA. The CDR3 covers 11 residues. The CDR3 nucleotides are TGCAGCGTCTTTTGGAGTAATGAGCAGTTCTTC. Protein: CSVFWSNEQFF.

J is TRBJ2-1 and V is TRBV27, with D hard to call. The V gene's germline CDR1 is MNHEY and CDR2 SMNVEV (reference sequence). Trimming cost V 2 bases and J 2 bases, with 7 bases left between them. The CDR3 loop spans 14 amino acids. The CDR3 region is CASSLGQAYNEQFF. In DNA, the CDR3 is TGTGCCAGCAGTTTAGGGCAGGCCTACAATGAGCAGTTCTTC.

The chain is built from TRBV7-8 and TRBJ1-1; D is perhaps TRBD1 (5 bases). The V and J ends lost 3 bases and 1 base respectively, with 15 bases between them. This CDR3 is 16 amino acids long. From germline, CDR1 is SGHVS and CDR2 FQNEAQ. CDR3 nucleotide sequence: TGTGCCAGCAGCTTCTACTCCGGGACTGGGAACACTGAAGCTTTCTTT. This sequence encodes CASSFYSGTGNTEAFF.

The chain carries TRBV30 and TRBJ2-7; D might be TRBD1 or TRBD2, each matching 6 bases. Germline-derived CDR1 and CDR2 are GTSNPN and SVGIG (reference sequence). The V end lost 8 bases, the J end lost 1 base, and 12 bases lay between the germline ends. The CDR3 loop spans 12 amino acids. DNA of the CDR3: TGTGCCCTGGGGGGCGTATCCTACGAGCAGTACTTC. Protein: CALGGVSYEQYF. Complete variable domain (other parts from reference TRBV30 and TRBJ2-7): SQTIHQWPATLVQPVGSPLSLECTVEGTSNPNLYWYRQAAGRGLQLLFYSVGIGQISSEVPQNLSASRPQDRQFILSSKKLLLSDSGFYLCALGGVSYEQYFGPGTRLTVT.

This clone was counted between two and nine times. J is TRBJ1-5 and V is TRBV28; a possible D gene is TRBD1 (5 bases). This CDR3 spans 15 amino acids. The V end lost 3 bases, the J end lost 6 bases, and 15 bases lay between the germline ends. The germline gives CDR1 MDHEN, CDR2 SYDVKM. CDR3 protein: CASSLWPRGIQPQHF. As DNA, the CDR3 is TGTGCCAGCAGTTTGTGGCCCCGGGGGATTCAGCCCCAGCATTTT. The variable domain in full, with the rest retrieved from reference TRBV28 and TRBJ1-5, is DVKVTQSSRYLVKRTGEKVFLECVQDMDHENMFWYRQDPGLGLRLIYFSYDVKMKEKGDIPEGYSVSREKKERFSLILESASTNQTSMYLCASSLWPRGIQPQHFGDGTRLSIL.

The chain uses TRBV5-6 and TRBJ2-3, with TRBD2 identical over 14 bases. The CDR3 sequence is 17 residues long. J gave up 6 bases and V 4 bases, and 10 bases lay outside the gene matches. Germline V gives CDR1 SGHDT, CDR2 YYEEEE. CDR3 DNA sequence: TGTGCCAGCAGCCGGATAGGGACTAGCGGGAGTTGGGATACGCAGTATTTT. Protein: CASSRIGTSGSWDTQYF. Together with reference TRBV5-6 and TRBJ2-3, the CDR3 gives the full variable domain: DAGVTQSPTHLIKTRGQQVTLRCSPKSGHDTVSWYQQALGQGPQFIFQYYEEEERQRGNFPDRFSGHQFPNYSSELNVNALLLGDSALYLCASSRIGTSGSWDTQYFGPGTRLTVL.

V is TRBV9 and J is TRBJ1-3, with 9 bases aligning to TRBD1. Trimming cost V 0 bases and J 4 bases; bases outside gene matches: 8. The CDR3 consists of 17 residues. Germline CDR1 and CDR2: SGDLS and YYNGEE. The CDR3 DNA follows: TGTGCCAGCAGCGTAGAGGGATACAGGGGGCCAGGAAACACCATATATTTT. Its protein is CASSVEGYRGPGNTIYF. The full variable domain, completed using reference TRBV9 and TRBJ1-3, is DSGVTQTPKHLITATGQRVTLRCSPRSGDLSVYWYQQSLDQGLQFLIQYYNGEERAKGNILERFSAQQFPDLHSELNLSSLELGDSALYFCASSVEGYRGPGNTIYFGEGSWLTVV.

This clone turned up a few times. The V and J genes are TRBV18 and TRBJ1-2, with D hard to call. Trimming stripped 1 base from V and 0 bases from J, with 9 bases between. This CDR3 has 15 residues. Per germline, CDR1 KGHSH and CDR2 LQKENI. The DNA of the CDR3 is TGTGCCAGCTCACCACTTTTGGGATCTAACTATGGCTACACCTTC. This translates into CASSPLLGSNYGYTF.

The chain uses TRBV27 and TRBJ1-2; the match to TRBD1 covers 7 bases. CDR1 is MNHEY and CDR2 is SMNVEV in the germline V gene (reference sequence). The CDR3 totals 17 residues. Trimming took 4 bases from V and 7 from J; bases not matched to a gene: 18. Written as DNA, the CDR3 is TGTGCCAGCAGTTCCCCAGCGAGACAGGGCATAGGGGCTGGCTACACCTTC. This codes for CASSSPARQGIGAGYTF.

The V gene is TRBV5-6, the J gene TRBJ1-6, with 10 bases fitting TRBD1. The CDR3 is made up of 18 amino acids. V lost 4 bases, J lost 2 bases, and 9 bases stayed unmatched. Germline-derived CDR1 and CDR2 are SGHDT and YYEEEE. For the CDR3, the DNA is TGTGCCAGCAGCACGACAGGGGGCATAAGCCCCTATAATTCACCCCTCCACTTT. Its protein is CASSTTGGISPYNSPLHF.

This clone was seen just once. The rearrangement links TRBV5-1 to TRBJ1-1; TRBD1 might be the D (6 bases). Germline assignment: CDR1 SGHRS and CDR2 YFSETQ. CDR3 length: 15 amino acids. Trimming removed 2 bases at V and 4 bases at J, with 15 bases between. The CDR3 DNA is TGCGCCAGCAGCTTACACAGGGAACCGGGCACTGAAGCTTTCTTT. Translation: CASSLHREPGTEAFF.

This CDR3 reads CSGDGQETQYF. The DNA for the CDR3 is TGCAGCGGTGACGGCCAAGAGACCCAGTACTTC. V is TRBV29-1 and J is TRBJ2-5; D ambiguous. Germline loops: CDR1 SQVTM, CDR2 ANQGSEA. The CDR3 has 11 amino acids. V was pared by 7 bases and J by 1 base, with 7 bases between.

This sequence joins TRBV11-2 and TRBJ1-4; a possible D gene is TRBD1 (5 bases). The germline gives CDR1 SGHAT, CDR2 FQNNGV. Between the trimmed V and J ends, which lost 7 bases and 8 bases, there was a span of 23 bases. The CDR3 length is 16 residues. CDR3 loop: CASKRGRHLKDEKLFF. CDR3 in DNA: TGTGCCAGCAAAAGGGGCCGGCACCTAAAGGACGAAAAACTGTTTTTT.

The chain has TRBV6-5 and TRBJ1-6; 7 positions match TRBD1. There are 15 residues in the CDR3. V lost 6 bases and J lost 8; bases outside the gene matches: 10. Germline lookup yields CDR1 MNHEY and CDR2 SVGAGI. The CDR3 bases are TGTGCCAGCAGCACGTTGACAGGGAGAGATTCACCCCTCCACTTT. The encoded protein is CASSTLTGRDSPLHF.

This clone was seen a handful of times. V gene TRBV14 combines with J gene TRBJ2-3; D gene ambiguous. CDR3 size: 19 residues. V was trimmed by 2 bases and J by 1 base, leaving 22 bases between them. Germline values: CDR1 SGHDN, CDR2 FVKESK. As DNA, the CDR3 is TGTGCCAGCAGCCAACTCTCCCCCAGTCAGAAAGAACGCACAGATACGCAGTATTTT. It translates to CASSQLSPSQKERTDTQYF.

V usage is TRBV27 and J usage is TRBJ2-1, with 9 bases matching TRBD2. Germline V gene data show CDR1 as MNHEY and CDR2 as SMNVEV (reference sequence). V lost 7 bases to trimming and J lost 0 bases; unmatched junction nucleotides: 4. CDR3 size: 15 residues. The CDR3 DNA sequence: TGTGCCAGCATCCTTAGCGGGAGCTCCTACAATGAGCAGTTCTTC. It is translated as CASILSGSSYNEQFF.

The chain joins TRBV5-6 to TRBJ2-6; 11 positions match TRBD1. V lost 4 bases and J lost 0; bases outside the gene matches: 3. The CDR3 is made up of 17 amino acids. CDR1 and CDR2 (germline): SGHDT, YYEEEE. The CDR3 reads CASSGGTGGSGANVLTF. The CDR3 nucleotides are TGTGCCAGCAGCGGCGGGACAGGGGGCTCTGGGGCCAACGTCCTGACTTTC.

This sequence joins TRBV7-2 and TRBJ2-3; D might be TRBD1 (6 bases). Germline V gene data show CDR1 as SGHTA and CDR2 as FQGNSA. The CDR3 totals 17 residues. The V gene lost 5 bases and the J gene lost 8 bases, with 26 bases spanning the gap. This chain's CDR3 is CASSPRRRSGGLGTQYF. The CDR3 DNA reads as TGTGCCAGCAGCCCCCGTAGGCGCAGTGGGGGCCTGGGTACGCAGTATTTT.

This clone was detected a few times. The chain has TRBV5-6 and TRBJ2-1, with a possible D match to TRBD2 (5 bases). The length of the CDR3 is 15 residues. Germline V lookup: CDR1 SGHDT, CDR2 YYEEEE. Trimming pared 4 bases from V and 5 bases from J, leaving 16 bases between. The CDR3 loop is CASSHEGQRDNEQFF. DNA of the CDR3: TGTGCCAGCAGCCATGAAGGGCAGAGGGACAATGAGCAGTTCTTC.

This chain uses TRBV6-5 with TRBJ1-1; D might be TRBD1 (5 bases). V gave up 2 bases and J gave up 6 bases, with 19 bases separating them. Germline CDR1 reads MNHEY; CDR2 reads SVGAGI. The CDR3 length is 16 residues. CDR3 region: CASSYRGHTREPEAFF. CDR3 DNA sequence: TGTGCCAGCAGTTACCGAGGACATACCCGGGAGCCTGAAGCTTTCTTT.

The chain is built from TRBV19 and TRBJ2-2, with 7 nucleotides matching TRBD2. The V gene's germline CDR1 is LNHDA and CDR2 SQIVND (reference sequence). Trimming took 10 bases from V and 4 from J; bases not matched to a gene: 3. The CDR3 sequence is 12 residues long. CDR3 DNA: TGTGCCACCCTAGCGGCCACCGGGGAGCTGTTTTTT. The encoded protein is CATLAATGELFF.

The genes are TRBV4-3 and TRBJ2-5; possibly TRBD1 or TRBD2 for D (5 bases each). V lost 0 bases and J lost 3, with 11 bases in between. Looked up from germline, CDR1 is LGHNA and CDR2 is YSLEER. This CDR3 has 15 amino acids. The CDR3 here is CASSQERLGEETQYF. The DNA for the CDR3 is TGCGCCAGCAGCCAAGAGCGACTGGGGGAAGAGACCCAGTACTTC.

The chain is built from TRBV7-9 and TRBJ1-1; D might be TRBD1 (6 bases). The germline gives CDR1 SEHNR, CDR2 FQNEAQ (reference sequence). The V end lost 5 bases, the J end lost 0 bases, and 16 bases lay between the germline ends. This CDR3 contains 16 residues. CDR3 nucleotides: TGTGCCAGCAGCCTCGACAGGCGCTACATGAACACTGAAGCTTTCTTT. Its translation is CASSLDRRYMNTEAFF.

V is TRBV2 and J is TRBJ2-4, with D perhaps matching TRBD1 or TRBD2 (5 bases each). The germline V gene encodes CDR1 SNHLY and CDR2 FYNNEI. V shed 2 bases and J shed 0 bases, with 8 bases lying between them. The CDR3 contains 15 residues. CDR3 sequence reads: CASSEIGAAKNIQYF. The DNA for the CDR3 is TGTGCCAGCAGTGAAATCGGGGCAGCCAAAAACATTCAGTACTTC.

CDR3 sequence: CASSFACGGSYEQYF. The CDR3 coding sequence is TGTGCCAGCAGTTTCGCTTGCGGGGGCTCCTACGAGCAGTACTTC. This chain links TRBV25-1 with TRBJ2-7; TRBD2 matches 7 bases. The CDR3 runs to 15 residues. Unmatched junction bases numbered 7, after V lost 5 bases and J lost 0 bases. CDR1 MGHDK and CDR2 SYGVNS come from the germline V gene.

There are a few counts of this clone. The chain uses TRBV27 and TRBJ2-7; a possible D gene is TRBD2 (5 bases). V was shortened by 5 bases and J by 3 bases, with 20 bases between the two germline ends. Germline CDR1 and CDR2: MNHEY and SMNVEV (reference sequence). The CDR3 totals 16 residues. The CDR3 nucleotides read TGTGCCAGCAGTCCAACACCACCGGGAACTCACTACGAGCAGTACTTC. This gives the protein CASSPTPPGTHYEQYF.

Only a few counts were recorded for this clone. CDR3 amino acids: CASSLGLGSSGRATVSTDTQYF. CDR3 nucleotides: TGTGCCAGCAGCTTGGGGTTAGGGTCTAGCGGGAGGGCCACGGTTTCCACAGATACGCAGTATTTT. The genes are TRBV9 and TRBJ2-3; 12 bases align to TRBD2. After removal of 4 bases from V and 2 bases from J, the junction contained 23 bases not matched to a gene. CDR3 length: 22 residues. Germline CDR1 reads SGDLS; CDR2 reads YYNGEE.